The 7 T cell receptor beta chains listed next were all sequenced from one sample in a study of beta chain features in type 1 diabetes. Notes on the study in general: TCRB CDR3s from Type 1 diabetes patients were moderately but significantly shorter in all four CD4+ subsets.

Antigens for these TCRs are unknown. The authors reverse transcribed all of the isolated RNA, so sequencing captured expressed TCRB transcripts. Clones were read by immunoSEQ multiplex PCR, and TCRdb kept only the in-frame ones, dropping some. The sample contains about 99,000 clones, 25% to 30% of which appear only once. Sequences were obtained from central memory CD4+ T cells from blood. Receptor source: a young woman with type 1 diabetes.

The V gene is TRBV29-1, the J gene TRBJ2-3; 8 nucleotides line up with TRBD2. The CDR3 spans 13 residues. The V gene end was trimmed by 4 bases and the J gene end by 3 bases; junction bases not matched to a gene: 3. CDR1 is SQVTM and CDR2 is ANQGSEA in the germline V gene. CDR3 in amino acids: CSVVREGTDTQYF. As DNA, the CDR3 is TGCAGCGTTGTCCGGGAGGGGACAGATACGCAGTATTTT.

The table lists this clone with a few counts. The V call is TRBV28, the J call TRBJ1-5; maybe TRBD1 (5 bases). The CDR3 has 13 amino acids. The germline V and J ends were trimmed by 6 bases and 5 bases, with 11 bases remaining between them. Germline loops: CDR1 MDHEN, CDR2 SYDVKM. The CDR3 loop is CASRQGRYQPQHF. CDR3 nucleotides: TGTGCCAGCAGGCAGGGCCGATATCAGCCCCAGCATTTT.

In this sample, this clone turned up a few times. The chain is built from TRBV7-9 and TRBJ1-5; D is perhaps TRBD1 (6 bases). The V and J ends lost 5 bases and 6 bases respectively, with 11 bases between them. Germline CDR1 reads SEHNR; CDR2 reads FQNEAQ (reference sequence). CDR3 length: 13 residues. CDR3 region: CASSPGDGQPQHF. The CDR3 nucleotides are TGTGCCAGCAGCCCAGGGGACGGTCAGCCCCAGCATTTT.

This chain uses TRBV2 with TRBJ2-7; D possibly corresponds to TRBD2 (6 bases). The ends were cut back, 5 bases at V and 1 base at J, with 12 bases in the middle. The V gene's germline CDR1 is SNHLY and CDR2 FYNNEI. The CDR3 is 14 amino acids. The CDR3 here is CASSPFSGSYEQYF. The CDR3 region has the DNA TGTGCCAGCAGTCCCTTTAGCGGTTCCTACGAGCAGTACTTC.

This clone was seen only a few times. The V and J genes are TRBV12-5 and TRBJ2-4; D remains ambiguous. Trimming cost V 5 bases and J 4 bases, with 18 bases left between them. Germline assignment: CDR1 LGHNT and CDR2 FRNRAP. This CDR3 spans 16 amino acids. The CDR3 coding sequence is TGTGCTAGTGGTCTAATCCTGTCTACTGGTAAAAACATTCAGTACTTC. It yields the protein CASGLILSTGKNIQYF. Full variable domain (remainder filled in from reference TRBV12-5 and TRBJ2-4): DARVTQTPRHKVTEMGQEVTMRCQPILGHNTVFWYRQTMMQGLELLAYFRNRAPLDDSGMPKDRFSAEMPDATLATLKIQPSEPRDSAVYFCASGLILSTGKNIQYFGAGTRLSVL.

In this sample, this clone turned up a few times. V usage is TRBV5-1 and J usage is TRBJ2-2, with 8 nucleotides matching TRBD1. The trim removed 4 bases at V and 6 bases at J, leaving 14 bases unmatched. This CDR3 has 17 amino acids. Germline-derived CDR1 and CDR2 are SGHRS and YFSETQ. In DNA, the CDR3 is TGCGCCAGCAGCGCCAATGCGGGACAGGTCCCTCCCGGGGAGCTGTTTTTT. This translates into CASSANAGQVPPGELFF. The full variable domain, completed using reference TRBV5-1 and TRBJ2-2, is KAGVTQTPRYLIKTRGQQVTLSCSPISGHRSVSWYQQTPGQGLQFLFEYFSETQRNKGNFPGRFSGRQFSNSRSEMNVSTLELGDSALYLCASSANAGQVPPGELFFGEGSRLTVL.

The chain employs TRBV30 and TRBJ2-2, with D maybe TRBD1 (5 bases). The V gene's germline CDR1 is GTSNPN and CDR2 SVGIG (reference sequence). This CDR3 has 13 amino acids. V gave up 3 bases and J gave up 4 bases, with 9 bases separating them. The CDR3 region is CAWRGPSTGELFF. CDR3 sequence (DNA): TGTGCCTGGAGGGGGCCCAGCACCGGGGAGCTGTTTTTT.